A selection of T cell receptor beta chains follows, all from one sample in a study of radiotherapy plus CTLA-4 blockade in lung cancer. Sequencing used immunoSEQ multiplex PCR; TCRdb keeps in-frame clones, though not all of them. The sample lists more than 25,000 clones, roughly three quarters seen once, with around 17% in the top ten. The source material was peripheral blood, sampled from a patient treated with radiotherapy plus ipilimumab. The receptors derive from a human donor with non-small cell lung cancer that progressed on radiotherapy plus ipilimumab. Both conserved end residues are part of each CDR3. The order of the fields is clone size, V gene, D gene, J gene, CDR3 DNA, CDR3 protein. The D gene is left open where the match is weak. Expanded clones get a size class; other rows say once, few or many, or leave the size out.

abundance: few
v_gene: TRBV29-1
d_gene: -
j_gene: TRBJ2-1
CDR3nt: TGCAGCGGTGGAGGGTCCTCTCGGGGTAGCTCCTACAATGAGCAGTTCTTC
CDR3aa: CSGGGSSRGSSYNEQFF

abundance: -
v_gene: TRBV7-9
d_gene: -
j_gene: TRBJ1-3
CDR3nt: TGTGCCAGCGGGGGTGGGGTAAGCTTCTCTGGAAACACCATATATTTT
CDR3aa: CASGGGVSFSGNTIYF

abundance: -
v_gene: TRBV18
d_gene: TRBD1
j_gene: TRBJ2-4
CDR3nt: TGTGCCAGCTCACCCGGGACAGGGGGACTTCAGGGCAAAAACATTCAGTACTTC
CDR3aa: CASSPGTGGLQGKNIQYF

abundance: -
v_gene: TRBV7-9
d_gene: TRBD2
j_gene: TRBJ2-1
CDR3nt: TGTGCCAGCAGCTTGCCACCTAGACTAGCGGGAAAGTTAAATGAGCAGTTCTTC
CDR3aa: CASSLPPRLAGKLNEQFF

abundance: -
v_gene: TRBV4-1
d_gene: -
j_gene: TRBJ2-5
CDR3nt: TGCGCCAGCAGCCCCCTGCTAGGGGAAGAGACCCAGTACTTC
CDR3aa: CASSPLLGEETQYF

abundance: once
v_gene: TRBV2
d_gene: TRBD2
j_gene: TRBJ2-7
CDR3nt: TGTGCCAGCAAGGAGCGGGACGGCAAGGAGCAGTACTTC
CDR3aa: CASKERDGKEQYF

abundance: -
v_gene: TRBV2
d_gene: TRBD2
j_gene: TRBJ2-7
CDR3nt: TGTGCCAGCAGTGAAGCCACTAGCGGGACATACGAGCAGTACTTC
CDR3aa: CASSEATSGTYEQYF

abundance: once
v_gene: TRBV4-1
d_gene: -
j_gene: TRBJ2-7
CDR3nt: TGCGCCAGCAGCCCTTCTAGAGGGGACTACGAGCAGTACTTC
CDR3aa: CASSPSRGDYEQYF

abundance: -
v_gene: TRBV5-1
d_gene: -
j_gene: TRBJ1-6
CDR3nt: TGCGCCAGCAGCTTGACAGGCGTTAATTCACCCCTCCACTTT
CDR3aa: CASSLTGVNSPLHF

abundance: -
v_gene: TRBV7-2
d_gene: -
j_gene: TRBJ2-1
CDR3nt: TGTGCCAGCAGCTTAAGTGTTTTCAAGGGCTCCTACAATGAGCAGTTCTTC
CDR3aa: CASSLSVFKGSYNEQFF

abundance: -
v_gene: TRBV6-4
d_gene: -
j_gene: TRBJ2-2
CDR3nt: TGTGCCAGCAGTGACTCAGGCACCGGGGAGCTGTTTTTT
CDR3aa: CASSDSGTGELFF

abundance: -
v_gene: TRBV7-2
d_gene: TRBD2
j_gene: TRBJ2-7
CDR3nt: TGTGCCAGCAGCTTACGGGCTAGCGGGGGCTACGAGCAGTACTTC
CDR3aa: CASSLRASGGYEQYF

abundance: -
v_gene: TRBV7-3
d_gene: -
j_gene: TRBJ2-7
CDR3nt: TGTGCCAGCAGCTTCCAGGGCTACGAGCAGTACTTC
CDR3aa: CASSFQGYEQYF

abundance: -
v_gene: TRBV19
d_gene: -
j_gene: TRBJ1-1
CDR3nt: TGTGCCAGTAGTACTCTCGGCCCCCGTAGGTCCACTGAAGCTTTCTTT
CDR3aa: CASSTLGPRRSTEAFF

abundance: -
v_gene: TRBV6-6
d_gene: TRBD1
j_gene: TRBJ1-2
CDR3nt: TGTGCCAGCAGTTACTCGGGACAGGGTCTCCCCTATGGCTACACCTTC
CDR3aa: CASSYSGQGLPYGYTF

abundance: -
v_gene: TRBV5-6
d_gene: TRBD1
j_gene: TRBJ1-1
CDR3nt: TGTGCCAGCAGCTTGGGGGGACAGCTGGGGGCTGAAGCTTTCTTT
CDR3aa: CASSLGGQLGAEAFF

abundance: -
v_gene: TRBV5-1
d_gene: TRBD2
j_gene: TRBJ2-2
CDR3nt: TGCGCCAGCAGCTTGCGGGCGGGGGTCCCAACCGGGGAGCTGTTTTTT
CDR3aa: CASSLRAGVPTGELFF

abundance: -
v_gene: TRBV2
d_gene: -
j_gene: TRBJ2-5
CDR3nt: TGTGCCAGCAGTGAAGCGGGGATAGGGGGAGAGACCCAGTACTTC
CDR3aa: CASSEAGIGGETQYF

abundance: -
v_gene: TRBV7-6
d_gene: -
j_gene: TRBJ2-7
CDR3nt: TGTGCCAGCAGCCTCAAGGCCGACGACGAGCAGTACTTC
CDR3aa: CASSLKADDEQYF

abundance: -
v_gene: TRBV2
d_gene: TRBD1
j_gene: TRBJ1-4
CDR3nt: TGTGCCAGCAGCGTGGGACAGGGGGCAGTTAATGAAAAACTGTTTTTT
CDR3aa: CASSVGQGAVNEKLFF

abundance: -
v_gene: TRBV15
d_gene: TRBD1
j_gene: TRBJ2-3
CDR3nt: TGTGCCACCAGCAGAGACCGACAGGGTGCAATGAATACGCAGTATTTT
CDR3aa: CATSRDRQGAMNTQYF

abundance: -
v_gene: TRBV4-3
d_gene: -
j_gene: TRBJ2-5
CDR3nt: TGCGCCAGCAGCCAAGATCGTCTTGCGGGGCAAGAGACCCAGTACTTC
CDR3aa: CASSQDRLAGQETQYF

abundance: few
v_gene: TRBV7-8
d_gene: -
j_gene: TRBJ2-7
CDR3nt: TGTGCCAGCAGCTTAGAAGAGGAACTGAATATCTTCCCCTCCTACGAGCAGTACTTC
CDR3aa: CASSLEEELNIFPSYEQYF

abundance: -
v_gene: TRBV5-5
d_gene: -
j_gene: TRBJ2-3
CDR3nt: TGTGCCAGCAGCTTGGCGACTATCACAGATACGCAGTATTTT
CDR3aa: CASSLATITDTQYF

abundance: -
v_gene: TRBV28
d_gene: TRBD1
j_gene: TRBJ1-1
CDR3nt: TGTGCCAGCATCCGCCCCGGACAGGGGATTTACACTGAAGCTTTCTTT
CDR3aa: CASIRPGQGIYTEAFF

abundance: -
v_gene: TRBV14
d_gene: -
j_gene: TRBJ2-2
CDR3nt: TGTGCCAGCAGCCACCGAGGCACTTTTAGCGGGGAGCTGTTTTTT
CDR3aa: CASSHRGTFSGELFF

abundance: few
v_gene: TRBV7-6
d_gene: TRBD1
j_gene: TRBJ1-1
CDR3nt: TGTGCCAGCAGCTTGGGGACAGTGAACACTGAAGCTTTCTTT
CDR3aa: CASSLGTVNTEAFF

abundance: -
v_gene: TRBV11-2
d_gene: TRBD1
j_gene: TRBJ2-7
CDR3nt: TGTGCCAGCAGCCAGGAGAGGGACAGCTCCTACGAGCAGTACTTC
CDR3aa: CASSQERDSSYEQYF

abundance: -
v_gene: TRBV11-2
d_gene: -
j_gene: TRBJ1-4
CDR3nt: TGTGCCAGCAGCTCAGGCCATCCTAATGAAAAACTGTTTTTT
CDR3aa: CASSSGHPNEKLFF

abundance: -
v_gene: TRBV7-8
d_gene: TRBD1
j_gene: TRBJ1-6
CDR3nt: TGTGCCAGCAGCGCCCGGGACAGCAATTCACCCCTCCACTTT
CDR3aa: CASSARDSNSPLHF

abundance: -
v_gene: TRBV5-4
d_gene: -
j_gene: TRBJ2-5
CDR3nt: TGTGCCAGCAGCTTGGCCCTAGGGCAGAGCCAAGAGACCCAGTACTTC
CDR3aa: CASSLALGQSQETQYF

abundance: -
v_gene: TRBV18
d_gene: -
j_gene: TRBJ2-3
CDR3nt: TGTGCCAGCTCACCTTCCACAGATACGCAGTATTTT
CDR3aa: CASSPSTDTQYF

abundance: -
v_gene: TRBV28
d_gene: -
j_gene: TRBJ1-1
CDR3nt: TGTGCCAGCAGGAAGGGGACCCTCATCAGAAACACTGAAGCTTTCTTT
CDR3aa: CASRKGTLIRNTEAFF

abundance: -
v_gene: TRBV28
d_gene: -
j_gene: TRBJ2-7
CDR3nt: TGTGCCAGCAGTTTAATGGCGTATAGCTCCTACGAGCAGTACTTC
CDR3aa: CASSLMAYSSYEQYF

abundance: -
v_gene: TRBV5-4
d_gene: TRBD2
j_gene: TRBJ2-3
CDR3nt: TGTGCCAGCAGCTCCCTAGCGGCACAGAGAGATACGCAGTATTTT
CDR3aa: CASSSLAAQRDTQYF

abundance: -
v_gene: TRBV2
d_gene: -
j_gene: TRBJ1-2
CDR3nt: TGTGCCAGCAGTGGGGGAGTAACGAACTATGGCTACACCTTC
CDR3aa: CASSGGVTNYGYTF

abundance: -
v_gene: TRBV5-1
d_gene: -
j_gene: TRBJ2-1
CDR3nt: TGCGCCAGCAGCTTTGGCACGGGGCGGAGCTCCTACAATGAGCAGTTCTTC
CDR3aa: CASSFGTGRSSYNEQFF

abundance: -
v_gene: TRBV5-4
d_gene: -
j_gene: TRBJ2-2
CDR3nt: TGTGCCAGCTCCGATATGGGGGGTTCGGCCGGGGAGCTGTTTTTT
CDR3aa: CASSDMGGSAGELFF

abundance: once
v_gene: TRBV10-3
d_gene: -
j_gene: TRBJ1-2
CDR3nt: TGTGCCATCAGTGAGGACATGGGAGATGGCTACACCTTC
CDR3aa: CAISEDMGDGYTF

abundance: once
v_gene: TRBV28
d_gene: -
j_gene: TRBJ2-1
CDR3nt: TGTGCCAGCAGCCTCGAATTTACCTACAATGAGCAGTTCTTC
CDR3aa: CASSLEFTYNEQFF

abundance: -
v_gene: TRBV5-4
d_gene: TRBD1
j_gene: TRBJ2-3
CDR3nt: TGTGCCAGCAGACCGGACAGGGGGACAGATACGCAGTATTTT
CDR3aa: CASRPDRGTDTQYF

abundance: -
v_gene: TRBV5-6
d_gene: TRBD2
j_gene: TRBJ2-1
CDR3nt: TGTGCCAGCAGCTTAGCGGGAGGGGCCTACAATGAGCAGTTCTTC
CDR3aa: CASSLAGGAYNEQFF

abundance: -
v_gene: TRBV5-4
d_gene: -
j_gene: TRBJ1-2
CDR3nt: TGTGCCAGCAGCCGAACCGACGGACTTGGCTACACCTTC
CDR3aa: CASSRTDGLGYTF

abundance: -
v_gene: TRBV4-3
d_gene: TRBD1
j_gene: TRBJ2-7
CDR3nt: TGCGCCAGCAGCCAAGGGGACAGAGCCTACGAGCAGTACTTC
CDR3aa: CASSQGDRAYEQYF

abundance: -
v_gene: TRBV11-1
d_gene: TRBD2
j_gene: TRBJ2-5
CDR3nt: TGTGCCAGCAGCTTGGGGCTAGCGGGACAAGAGACCCAGTACTTC
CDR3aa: CASSLGLAGQETQYF

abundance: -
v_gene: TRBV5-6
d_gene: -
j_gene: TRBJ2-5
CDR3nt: TGTGCCAGCAGCTTGTACACGCCGCGGGAGACCCAGTACTTC
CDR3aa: CASSLYTPRETQYF

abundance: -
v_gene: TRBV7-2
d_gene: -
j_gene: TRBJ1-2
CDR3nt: TGTGCCAGCAGCCCTGACGAGGGCTATGGCTACACCTTC
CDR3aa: CASSPDEGYGYTF

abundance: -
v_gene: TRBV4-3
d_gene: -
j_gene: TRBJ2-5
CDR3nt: TGCGCCAGCAGCCAAGATTCGAGTCTGGGAGAGACCCAGTACTTC
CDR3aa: CASSQDSSLGETQYF

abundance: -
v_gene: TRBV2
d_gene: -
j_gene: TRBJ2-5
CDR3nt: TGTGCCAGCAGTGAAATTCTGGGACTGGGAGCGGGGACCCAGTACTTC
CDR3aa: CASSEILGLGAGTQYF

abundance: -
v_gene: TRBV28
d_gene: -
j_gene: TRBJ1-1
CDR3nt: TGTGCCAGCACCCTCAACACTGAAGCTTTCTTT
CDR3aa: CASTLNTEAFF

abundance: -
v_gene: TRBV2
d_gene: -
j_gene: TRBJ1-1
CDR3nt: TGTGCCAGCAGGGAAGGACACTCTGAAGCTTTCTTT
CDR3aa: CASREGHSEAFF

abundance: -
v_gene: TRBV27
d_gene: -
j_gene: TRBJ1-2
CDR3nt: TGTGCCAGCAGTTTTGGCAGCCTCGGGGGCTACACCTTC
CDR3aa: CASSFGSLGGYTF

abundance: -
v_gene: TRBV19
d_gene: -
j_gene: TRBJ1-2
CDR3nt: TGTGCCAGTAGTATAGATGTACTCCCGGACTATGGCTACACCTTC
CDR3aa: CASSIDVLPDYGYTF

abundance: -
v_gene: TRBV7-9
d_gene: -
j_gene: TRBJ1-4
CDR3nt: TGTGCCAGCAGCTTAGTTCAGGATCAAGAAAAACTGTTTTTT
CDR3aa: CASSLVQDQEKLFF

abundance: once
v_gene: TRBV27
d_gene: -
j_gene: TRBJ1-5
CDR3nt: TGTGCCAGCAGTTTATACTCAGGTAGCAATCAGCCCCAGCATTTT
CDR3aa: CASSLYSGSNQPQHF

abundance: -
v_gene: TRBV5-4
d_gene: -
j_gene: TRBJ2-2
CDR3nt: TGTGCCAGCAGCGTCGGCTCAGGGAGGGAGCTGTTTTTT
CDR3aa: CASSVGSGRELFF

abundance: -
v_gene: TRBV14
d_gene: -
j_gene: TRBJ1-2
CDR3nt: TGTGCCAGCAGCCAAGATCCCGACAGGTACTATGGCTACACCTTC
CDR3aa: CASSQDPDRYYGYTF